The text below deals with one TCR beta chain. The CDR3 has 15 residues. Germline V gives CDR1 DFQATT, CDR2 SNEGSKA (reference sequence). V lost 5 bases to trimming and J lost 1 base, with 17 bases between them. Via MiXCR, TCRdb re-called the 5' RACE reads, giving one row per CDR3 protein. Here the sample spans about 310,000 distinct CDR3 sequences, 3.6% being singletons. The data belong to a study of T cells after yellow fever vaccination. About the study: Low-cell-number fractions were prepared with SMART-Seq v4 Ultra Low Input.

The chain links TRBV20-1 to TRBJ1-1; D gene ambiguous. This TCR was recovered from a man younger than 30 who received the YFV17D yellow fever vaccine. The specimen was PBMCs, collected on the day of the yellow fever booster vaccination. The CDR3 reads CSAAIPLHTNTEAFF. In DNA, the CDR3 is TGCAGTGCTGCTATCCCCCTACATACGAACACTGAAGCTTTCTTT.